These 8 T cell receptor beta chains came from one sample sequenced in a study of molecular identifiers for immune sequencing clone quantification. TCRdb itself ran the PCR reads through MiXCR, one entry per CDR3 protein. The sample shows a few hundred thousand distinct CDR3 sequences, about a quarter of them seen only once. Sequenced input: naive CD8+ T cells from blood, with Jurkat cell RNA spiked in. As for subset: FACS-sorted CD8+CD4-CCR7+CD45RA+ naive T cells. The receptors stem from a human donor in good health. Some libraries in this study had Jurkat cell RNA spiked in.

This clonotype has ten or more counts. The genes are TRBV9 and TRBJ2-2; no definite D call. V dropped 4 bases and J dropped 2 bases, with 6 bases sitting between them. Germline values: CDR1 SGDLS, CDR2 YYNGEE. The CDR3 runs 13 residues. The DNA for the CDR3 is TGTGCCAGCAGCAACACTAACACCGGGGAGCTGTTTTTT. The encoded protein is CASSNTNTGELFF.

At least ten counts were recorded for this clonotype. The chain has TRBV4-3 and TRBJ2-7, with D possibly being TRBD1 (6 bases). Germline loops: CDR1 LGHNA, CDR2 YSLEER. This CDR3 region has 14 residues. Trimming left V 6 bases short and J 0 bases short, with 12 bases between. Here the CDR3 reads CASSPAQGSYEQYF. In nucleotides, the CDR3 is TGCGCCAGCAGTCCAGCACAGGGCTCCTACGAGCAGTACTTC.

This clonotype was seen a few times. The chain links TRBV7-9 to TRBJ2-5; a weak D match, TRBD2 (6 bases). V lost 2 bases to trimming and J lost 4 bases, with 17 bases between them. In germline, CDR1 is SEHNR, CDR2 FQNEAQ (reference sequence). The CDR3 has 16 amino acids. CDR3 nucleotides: TGTGCCAGCAGCTTAAGCGGCGGGGAGGTGAGAGAGACCCAGTACTTC. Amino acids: CASSLSGGEVRETQYF.

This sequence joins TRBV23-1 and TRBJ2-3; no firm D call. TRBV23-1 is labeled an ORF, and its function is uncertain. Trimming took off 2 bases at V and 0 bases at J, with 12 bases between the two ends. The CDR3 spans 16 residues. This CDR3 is CASSQIEEISTDTQYF. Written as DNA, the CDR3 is TGCGCCAGCAGTCAAATTGAGGAAATAAGCACAGATACGCAGTATTTT.

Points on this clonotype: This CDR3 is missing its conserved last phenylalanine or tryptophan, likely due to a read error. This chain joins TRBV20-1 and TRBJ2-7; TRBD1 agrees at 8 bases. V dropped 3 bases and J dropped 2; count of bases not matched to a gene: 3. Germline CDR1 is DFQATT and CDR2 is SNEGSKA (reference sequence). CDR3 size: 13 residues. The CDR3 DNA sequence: TGCAGTGCTAGGGACAGGGCTACCTACGAGCAGTACTCC. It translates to CSARDRATYEQYS.

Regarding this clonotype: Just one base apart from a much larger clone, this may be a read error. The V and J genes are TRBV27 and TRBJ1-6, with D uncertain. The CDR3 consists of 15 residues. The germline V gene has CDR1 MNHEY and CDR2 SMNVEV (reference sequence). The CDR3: CASSLAFGGNSPPHF. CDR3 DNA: TGTGCCAGCAGTTTAGCGTTTGGCGGGAATTCACCCCCCCACTTT.

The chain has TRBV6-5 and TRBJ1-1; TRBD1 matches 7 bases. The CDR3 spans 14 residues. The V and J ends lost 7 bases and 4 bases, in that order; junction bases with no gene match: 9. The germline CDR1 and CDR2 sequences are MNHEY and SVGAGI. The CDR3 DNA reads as TGTGCCAGCATCGACAGGGTTTCGGGCACTGAAGCTTTCTTT. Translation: CASIDRVSGTEAFF.

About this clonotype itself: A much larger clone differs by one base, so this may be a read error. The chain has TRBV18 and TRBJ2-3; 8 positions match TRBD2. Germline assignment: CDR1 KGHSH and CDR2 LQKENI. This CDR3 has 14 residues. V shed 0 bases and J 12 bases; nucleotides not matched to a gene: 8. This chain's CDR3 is CASSPPTSVEVQYF. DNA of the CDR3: TGTGCCAGCTCACCACCGACTAGCGTGGAGGTTCAGTATTTT. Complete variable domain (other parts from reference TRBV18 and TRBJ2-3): NAGVMQNPRHLVRRRGQEARLRCSPMKGHSHVYWYRQLPEEGLKFMVYLQKENIIDESGMPKERFSAEFPKEGPSILRIQQVVRGDSAAYFCASSPPTSVEVQYFGPGTRLTVL.